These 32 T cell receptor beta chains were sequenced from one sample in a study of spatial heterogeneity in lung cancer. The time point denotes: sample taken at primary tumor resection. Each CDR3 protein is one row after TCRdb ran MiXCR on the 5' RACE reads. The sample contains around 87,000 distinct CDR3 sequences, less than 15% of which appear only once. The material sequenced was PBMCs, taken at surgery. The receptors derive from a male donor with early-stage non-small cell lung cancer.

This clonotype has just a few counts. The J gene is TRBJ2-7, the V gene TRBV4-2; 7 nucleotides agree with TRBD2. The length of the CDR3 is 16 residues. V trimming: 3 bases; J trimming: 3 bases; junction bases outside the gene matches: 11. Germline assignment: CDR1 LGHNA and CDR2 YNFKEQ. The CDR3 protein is CASSQELAGVHYEQYF. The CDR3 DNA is TGTGCCAGCAGCCAGGAGCTCGCGGGAGTCCACTACGAGCAGTACTTC.

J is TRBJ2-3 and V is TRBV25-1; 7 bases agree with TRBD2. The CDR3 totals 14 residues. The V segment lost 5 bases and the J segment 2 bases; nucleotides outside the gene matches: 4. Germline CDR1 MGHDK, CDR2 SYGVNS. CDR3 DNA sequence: TGTGCCAGCAGTCGACGGGGGGACACAGATACGCAGTATTTT. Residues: CASSRRGDTDTQYF.

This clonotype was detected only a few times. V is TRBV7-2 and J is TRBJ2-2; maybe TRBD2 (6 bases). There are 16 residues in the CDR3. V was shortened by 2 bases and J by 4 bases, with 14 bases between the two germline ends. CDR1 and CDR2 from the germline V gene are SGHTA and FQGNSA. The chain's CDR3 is CASSLWGLPSTGELFF. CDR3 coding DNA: TGTGCCAGCAGCTTATGGGGACTGCCATCCACCGGGGAGCTGTTTTTT.

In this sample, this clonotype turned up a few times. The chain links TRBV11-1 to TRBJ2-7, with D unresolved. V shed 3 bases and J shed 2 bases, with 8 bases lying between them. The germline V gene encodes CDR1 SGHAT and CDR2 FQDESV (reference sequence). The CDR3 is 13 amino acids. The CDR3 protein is CASSLTAPYEQYF. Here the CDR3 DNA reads TGTGCCAGCAGCTTGACGGCCCCCTACGAGCAGTACTTC.

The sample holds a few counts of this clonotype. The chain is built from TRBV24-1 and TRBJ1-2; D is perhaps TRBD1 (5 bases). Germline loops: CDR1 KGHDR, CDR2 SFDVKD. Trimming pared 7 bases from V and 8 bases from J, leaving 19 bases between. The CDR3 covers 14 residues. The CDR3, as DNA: TGTGCCACCAGCCTCGGGACGTCCATCGGGGGCTACACCTTC. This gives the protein CATSLGTSIGGYTF.

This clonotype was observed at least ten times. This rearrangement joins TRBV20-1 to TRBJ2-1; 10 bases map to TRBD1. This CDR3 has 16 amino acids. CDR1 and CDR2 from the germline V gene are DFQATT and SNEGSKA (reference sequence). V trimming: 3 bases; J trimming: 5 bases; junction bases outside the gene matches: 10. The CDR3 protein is CSASPIPGQGNNEQFF. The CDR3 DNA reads TGCAGTGCTAGCCCGATTCCGGGACAGGGGAACAATGAGCAGTTCTTC.

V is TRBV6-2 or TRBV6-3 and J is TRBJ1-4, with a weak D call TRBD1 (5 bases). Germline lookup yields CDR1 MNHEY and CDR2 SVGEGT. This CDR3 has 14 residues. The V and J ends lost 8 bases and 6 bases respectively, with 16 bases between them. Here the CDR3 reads CASSGQVRDEKLFF. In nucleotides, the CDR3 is TGTGCCAGCTCCGGACAAGTACGAGATGAAAAACTGTTTTTT.

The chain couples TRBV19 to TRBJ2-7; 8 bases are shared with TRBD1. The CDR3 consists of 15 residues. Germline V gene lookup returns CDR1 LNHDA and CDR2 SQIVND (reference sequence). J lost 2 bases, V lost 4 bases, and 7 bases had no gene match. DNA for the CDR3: TGTGCCAGTAGTACCGCCGGGACAGGACCCTACGAGCAGTACTTC. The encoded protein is CASSTAGTGPYEQYF.

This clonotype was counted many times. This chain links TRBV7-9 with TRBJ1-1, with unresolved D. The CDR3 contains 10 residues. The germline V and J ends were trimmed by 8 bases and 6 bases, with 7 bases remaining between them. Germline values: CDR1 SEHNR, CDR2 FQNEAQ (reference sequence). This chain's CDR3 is CASAVAEAFF. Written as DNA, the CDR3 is TGTGCCAGCGCGGTCGCTGAAGCTTTCTTT.

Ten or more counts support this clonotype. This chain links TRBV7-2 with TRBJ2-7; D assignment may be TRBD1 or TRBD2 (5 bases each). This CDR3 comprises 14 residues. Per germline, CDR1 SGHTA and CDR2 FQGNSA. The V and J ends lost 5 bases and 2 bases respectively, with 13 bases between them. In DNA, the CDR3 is TGTGCCAGCAGCCGACGGGACCGTACCTACGAGCAGTACTTC. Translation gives CASSRRDRTYEQYF.

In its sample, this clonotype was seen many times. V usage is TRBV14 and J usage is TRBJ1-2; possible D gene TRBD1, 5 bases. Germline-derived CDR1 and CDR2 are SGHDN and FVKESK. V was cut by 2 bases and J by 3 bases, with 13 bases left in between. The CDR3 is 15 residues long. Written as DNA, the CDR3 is TGTGCCAGCAGCCAATTCCCGACAGAGGACTATGGCTACACCTTC. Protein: CASSQFPTEDYGYTF.

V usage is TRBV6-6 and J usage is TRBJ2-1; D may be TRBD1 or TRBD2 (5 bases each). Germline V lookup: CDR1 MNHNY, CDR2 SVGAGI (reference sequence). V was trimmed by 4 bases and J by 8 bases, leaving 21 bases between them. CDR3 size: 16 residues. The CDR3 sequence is CASSFGAELIGDEQFF. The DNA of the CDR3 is TGTGCCAGCAGTTTTGGAGCGGAACTGATAGGGGATGAGCAGTTCTTC.

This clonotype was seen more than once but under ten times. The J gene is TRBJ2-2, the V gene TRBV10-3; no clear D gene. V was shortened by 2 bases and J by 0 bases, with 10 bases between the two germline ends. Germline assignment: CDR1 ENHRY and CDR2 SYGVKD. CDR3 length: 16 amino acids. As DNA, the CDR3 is TGTGCCATCAGTGAGCGCTTCCCCGCGAACACCGGGGAGCTGTTTTTT. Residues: CAISERFPANTGELFF.

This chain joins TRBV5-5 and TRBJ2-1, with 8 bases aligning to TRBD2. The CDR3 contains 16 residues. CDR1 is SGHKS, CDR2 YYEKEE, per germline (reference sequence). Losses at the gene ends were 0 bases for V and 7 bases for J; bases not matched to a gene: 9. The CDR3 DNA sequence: TGTGCCAGCAGCTTGGAGGGTTTAGCGGGGAGAAATGAGCAGTTCTTC. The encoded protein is CASSLEGLAGRNEQFF.

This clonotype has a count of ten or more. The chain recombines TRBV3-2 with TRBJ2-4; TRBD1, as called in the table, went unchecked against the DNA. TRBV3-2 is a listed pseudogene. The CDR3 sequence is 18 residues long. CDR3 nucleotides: TGTGCCAGCAGCCAAGATTTGGGGACAAACTTAGCCAAAAACATTCAGTACTTC. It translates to CASSQDLGTNLAKNIQYF.

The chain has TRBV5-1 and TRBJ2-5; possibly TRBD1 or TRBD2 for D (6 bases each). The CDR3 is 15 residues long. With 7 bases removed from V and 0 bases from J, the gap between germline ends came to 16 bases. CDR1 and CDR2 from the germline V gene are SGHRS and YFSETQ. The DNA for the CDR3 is TGCGCCAGCGGGGGGCAGGGGCTCTACCAAGAGACCCAGTACTTC. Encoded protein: CASGGQGLYQETQYF.

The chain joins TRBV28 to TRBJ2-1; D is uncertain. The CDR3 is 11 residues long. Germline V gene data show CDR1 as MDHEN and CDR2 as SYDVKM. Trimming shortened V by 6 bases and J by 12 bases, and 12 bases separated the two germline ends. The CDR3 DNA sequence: TGTGCCAGCAGGATAACAGCCGTGCAGTTCTTC. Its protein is CASRITAVQFF.

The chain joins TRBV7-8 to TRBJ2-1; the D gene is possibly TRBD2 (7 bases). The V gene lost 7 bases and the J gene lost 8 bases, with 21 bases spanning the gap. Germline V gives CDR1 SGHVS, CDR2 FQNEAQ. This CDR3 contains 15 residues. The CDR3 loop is CASKGGRSARDEQFF. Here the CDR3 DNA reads TGTGCCAGCAAGGGGGGGAGATCGGCCCGGGATGAGCAGTTCTTC.

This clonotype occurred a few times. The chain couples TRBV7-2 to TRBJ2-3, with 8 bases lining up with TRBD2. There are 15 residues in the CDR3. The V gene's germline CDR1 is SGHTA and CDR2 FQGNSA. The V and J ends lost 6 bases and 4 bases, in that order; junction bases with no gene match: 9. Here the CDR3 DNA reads TGTGCCAGCAGTCTAAGCGGGAGATACGCAGATACGCAGTATTTT. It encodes CASSLSGRYADTQYF.

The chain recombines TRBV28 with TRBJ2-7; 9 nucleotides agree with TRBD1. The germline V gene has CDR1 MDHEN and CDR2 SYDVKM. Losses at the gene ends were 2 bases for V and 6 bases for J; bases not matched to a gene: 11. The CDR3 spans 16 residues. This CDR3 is CASSLMPGTGIREQYF. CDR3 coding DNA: TGTGCCAGCAGTTTAATGCCCGGGACAGGGATTCGCGAGCAGTACTTC.

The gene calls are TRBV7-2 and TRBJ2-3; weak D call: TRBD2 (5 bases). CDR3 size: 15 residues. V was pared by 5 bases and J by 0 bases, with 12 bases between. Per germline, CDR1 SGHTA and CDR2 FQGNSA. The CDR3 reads CASSIGVPSTDTQYF. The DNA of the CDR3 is TGTGCCAGCAGCATCGGGGTCCCCAGCACAGATACGCAGTATTTT.

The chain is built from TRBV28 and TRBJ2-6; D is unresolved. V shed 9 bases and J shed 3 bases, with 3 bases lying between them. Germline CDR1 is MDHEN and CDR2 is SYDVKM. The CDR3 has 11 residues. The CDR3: CASYGANVLTF. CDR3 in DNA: TGTGCCAGTTATGGGGCCAACGTCCTGACTTTC.

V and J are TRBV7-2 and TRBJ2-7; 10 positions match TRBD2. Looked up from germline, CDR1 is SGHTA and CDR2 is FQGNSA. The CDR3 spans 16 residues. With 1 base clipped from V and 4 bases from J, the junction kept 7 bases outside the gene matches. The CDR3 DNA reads TGTGCCAGCAGCTTAGTTTCTAGCGGGAGCCCATACGAGCAGTACTTC. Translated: CASSLVSSGSPYEQYF.

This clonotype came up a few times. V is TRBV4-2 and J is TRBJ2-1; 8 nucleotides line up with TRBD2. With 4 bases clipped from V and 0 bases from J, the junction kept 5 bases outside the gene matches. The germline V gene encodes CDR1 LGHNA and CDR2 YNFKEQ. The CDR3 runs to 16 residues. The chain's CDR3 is CASSPGGGSSYNEQFF. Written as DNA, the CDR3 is TGTGCCAGCAGCCCGGGCGGGGGGAGCTCCTACAATGAGCAGTTCTTC.

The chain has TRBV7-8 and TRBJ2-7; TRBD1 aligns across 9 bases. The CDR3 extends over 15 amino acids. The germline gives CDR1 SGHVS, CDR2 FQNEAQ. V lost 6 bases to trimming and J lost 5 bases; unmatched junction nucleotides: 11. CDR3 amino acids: CASRFARDRDHEQYF. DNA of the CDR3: TGTGCCAGCAGATTTGCTCGGGACAGGGACCACGAGCAGTACTTC. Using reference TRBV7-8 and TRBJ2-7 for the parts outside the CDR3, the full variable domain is GAGVSQSPRYKVAKRGQDVALRCDPISGHVSLFWYQQALGQGPEFLTYFQNEAQLDKSGLPSDRFFAERPEGSVSTLKIQRTQQEDSAVYLCASRFARDRDHEQYFGPGTRLTVT.

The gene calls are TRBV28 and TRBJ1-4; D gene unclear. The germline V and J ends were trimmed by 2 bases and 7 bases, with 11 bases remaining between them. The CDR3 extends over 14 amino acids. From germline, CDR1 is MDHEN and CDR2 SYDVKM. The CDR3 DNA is TGTGCCAGCAGTTTAGAGCAAAGGGTTGAAAAACTGTTTTTT. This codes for CASSLEQRVEKLFF.

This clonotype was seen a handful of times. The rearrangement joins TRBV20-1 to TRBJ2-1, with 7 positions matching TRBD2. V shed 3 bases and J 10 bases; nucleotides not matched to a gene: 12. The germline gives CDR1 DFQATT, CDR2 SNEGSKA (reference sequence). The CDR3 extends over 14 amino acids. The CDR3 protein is CSASSGLGLEEQFF. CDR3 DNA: TGCAGTGCTAGTAGTGGACTAGGTCTGGAGGAGCAGTTCTTC.

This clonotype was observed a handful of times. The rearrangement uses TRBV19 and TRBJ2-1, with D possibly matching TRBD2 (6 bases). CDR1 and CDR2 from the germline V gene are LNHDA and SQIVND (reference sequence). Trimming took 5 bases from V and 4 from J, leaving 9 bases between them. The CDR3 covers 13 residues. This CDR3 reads CASSGREYNEQFF. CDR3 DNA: TGTGCCAGTAGTGGCCGGGAGTACAATGAGCAGTTCTTC.

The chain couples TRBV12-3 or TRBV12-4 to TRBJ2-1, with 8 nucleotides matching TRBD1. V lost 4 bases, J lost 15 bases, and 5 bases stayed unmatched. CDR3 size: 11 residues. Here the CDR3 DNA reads TGTGCCAGCAGTTCCAGGGGGCTGTCGTTCTTC. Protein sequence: CASSSRGLSFF.

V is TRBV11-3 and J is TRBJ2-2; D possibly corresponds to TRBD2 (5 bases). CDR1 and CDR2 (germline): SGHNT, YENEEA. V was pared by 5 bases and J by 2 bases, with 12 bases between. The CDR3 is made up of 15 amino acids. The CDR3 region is CASSPSGINTGELFF. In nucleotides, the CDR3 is TGTGCCAGCAGCCCCTCGGGGATTAACACCGGGGAGCTGTTTTTT.

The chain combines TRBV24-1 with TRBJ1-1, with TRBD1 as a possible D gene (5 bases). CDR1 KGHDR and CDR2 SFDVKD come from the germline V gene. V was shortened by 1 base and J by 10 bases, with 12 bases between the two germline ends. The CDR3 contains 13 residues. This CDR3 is CATSDLLGARAFF. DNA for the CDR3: TGTGCCACCAGTGATTTACTCGGGGCACGAGCTTTCTTT.

As DNA, the CDR3 is TGTGCCAGCAGTTTAGAGTTAGCCGGGGAGCAGTACTTC. This codes for CASSLELAGEQYF. V usage is TRBV12-3 or TRBV12-4 and J usage is TRBJ2-7; the D is unclear. V lost 1 base and J lost 7, with 11 bases in between. This CDR3 comprises 13 residues.